This T cell receptor (beta chain) was retrieved from a study of cytomegalovirus exposure and HLA in healthy donors. Study-wide points: The CMV antigen specificity of a few CMV-associated chains was confirmed through in vitro analysis. About 150 TCR beta chains were listed as cytomegalovirus-associated.

The germline V gene encodes CDR1 SGHRS and CDR2 YFSETQ. The CDR3 contains 13 residues. The germline V and J ends were trimmed by 5 bases and 5 bases, with 13 bases remaining between them. Details on this clone: Its antigen is not identified.

Produced via immunoSEQ multiplex PCR; TCRdb's table is partial and in-frame only. Counted here are some 140,000 clones, approximately 90% occurring once; the ten biggest clones make up around 6%. The TCR originated in a woman aged 25 to 45 in good health and CMV-seropositive. The sample consisted of PBMCs. This chain joins TRBV5-1 and TRBJ2-5; maybe TRBD2 (6 bases). CDR3 nucleotides: TGCGCCAGCAGAGCGACACGGGGGGAGACCCAGTACTTC. It codes for CASRATRGETQYF.